Reported below is one T cell receptor beta chain. No antigen is known for it. The data are from a study of T cells in Graves' hyperthyroidism and ophthalmopathy. From germline, CDR1 is SQVTM and CDR2 ANQGSEA. The CDR3 spans 12 residues. V lost 4 bases, J lost 4 bases, and 2 bases stayed unmatched. Study observations and caveats: A 13 V-J signature model discriminated ophthalmopathy versus stable hyperthyroidism.

TCR beta CDR3 regions were amplified from RNA transcripts. When the TCR CDR3 underwent first-round RT-PCR, the HTBI primer set was used. MiXCR, applied by TCRdb to the multiplex PCR reads, yields one record per CDR3 protein. The repertoire holds some 600,000 distinct CDR3 sequences, with 14% as singletons. The sequencing input was blood. The chain couples TRBV29-1 to TRBJ2-7; 9 bases map to TRBD1. The origin of this receptor is a woman in her 30s with Graves' hyperthyroidism that later progressed to Graves' ophthalmopathy. The DNA for the CDR3 is TGCAGCGTTGTTGACAGGGGGTACGAGCAGTACTTC. It encodes CSVVDRGYEQYF.